The following is a TCR beta chain sequence with its context. Its antigen is undetermined. The data were obtained in a study of T cells expressing NK-cell markers. CDR1 MNHEY and CDR2 SVGEGT come from the germline V gene. The CDR3 extends over 16 amino acids. TCRdb re-called the 5' RACE reads; one entry per CDR3 protein, DNA not given. The data include 130,000 to 150,000 distinct CDR3 sequences; the top ten clones carry less than 15%. The study's findings and limits: Among several donors, these clonotypes also ranked first in the CD3+CD56-NKG2C+ fraction. Dominant NKG2C+ clonotypes accounted for roughly 1.0-7.0% of CD8+ T cells in a handful of donors.

Sequencing was done on a sample of blood T cells: a sorted CD56 or NKG2C T cell subset, CD4+ or CD8+ T cells, or bulk PBMC T cells (not recorded which). The chain links TRBV6-2 or TRBV6-3 to TRBJ2-5; TCRdb calls TRBD2, which cannot be checked without DNA. This TCR derives from a man aged 18 to 29 in good health. CDR3 loop: CASSYLSGSPQETQYF.